This TCR beta chain was observed in a study of blood T cell repertoires in COVID-19. Study-wide background: Sites in the United States, Italy and Spain provided acute and convalescent COVID-19 samples.

Germline-derived CDR1 and CDR2 are MDHEN and SYDVKM. This CDR3 is 13 amino acids long. Deletions cut 8 bases from V and 5 bases from J, with 15 bases between. This clone has a handful of counts. Original analysis: Cell counts per sample came from amplifying reference gene primers. The repertoire was sequenced with immunoSEQ multiplex PCR; TCRdb's copy has only in-frame clones and lacks some. V and J calls and clone size are as listed in that table; D and trimming were resolved from the DNA. The sample records approximately 150,000 clones, 84% being singletons. Specimen: peripheral blood. The chain carries TRBV28 and TRBJ1-2; D gene ambiguous. The sequence was obtained from a man aged 65-85 years with acute or convalescent COVID-19. The CDR3 DNA reads as TGTGCCAGCGTAAACAGTCGACAATATGGCTACACCTTC. This translates into CASVNSRQYGYTF.